This is a list of T cell receptor beta chains from one sample in a study of graft-versus-host responses after intestinal transplantation. Libraries were prepared by immunoSEQ multiplex PCR; TCRdb keeps only in-frame clonotypes and omits some of them. The table shows roughly 12,000 clones, with around 83% occurring only once. Specimen: PBMCs, collected around 130 days after transplant. These receptors originate from a human patient who received an intestinal transplant, so some T cells may come from the graft donor. CDR3s include the opening cysteine and the closing phenylalanine or tryptophan. D genes are given only for firm matches. Not every row has a clone size; where given, it reads once, few, many or a size class.

j_gene: TRBJ2-7
d_gene: TRBD1
v_gene: TRBV19
abundance: -
CDR3nt: TGTGCCAGTAGTCCGACAGGGGGCGGCGAGCAGTACTTC
CDR3aa: CASSPTGGGEQYF

j_gene: TRBJ2-1
d_gene: -
v_gene: TRBV19
abundance: -
CDR3nt: TGTGCCAGTAGTCCCCAATTGGGAGACCATGAGCAGTTCTTC
CDR3aa: CASSPQLGDHEQFF

j_gene: TRBJ2-1
d_gene: -
v_gene: TRBV5-6
abundance: few
CDR3nt: TGTGCCAGCAGCTTGGGGGGGAGTGTTGAGCAGTTCTTC
CDR3aa: CASSLGGSVEQFF

j_gene: TRBJ1-1
d_gene: -
v_gene: TRBV19
abundance: few
CDR3nt: TGTGCCAGTAGTATAGTTGGAAGGAGGAACACTGAAGCTTTCTTT
CDR3aa: CASSIVGRRNTEAFF

j_gene: TRBJ2-7
d_gene: -
v_gene: TRBV21-1
abundance: -
CDR3nt: TGTGCCAGCAGCAGGGACTACGAGCAGTACTTC
CDR3aa: CASSRDYEQYF

j_gene: TRBJ2-7
d_gene: -
v_gene: TRBV5-6
abundance: -
CDR3nt: TGTGCCAGCAGCTTGGGGGCACGCGAGCAGTACTTC
CDR3aa: CASSLGAREQYF

j_gene: TRBJ2-1
d_gene: TRBD1
v_gene: TRBV7-9
abundance: -
CDR3nt: TGTGCCAGCAGCATGGGGACAGGGAATTACAATGAGCAGTTCTTC
CDR3aa: CASSMGTGNYNEQFF

j_gene: TRBJ2-1
d_gene: -
v_gene: TRBV5-8
abundance: -
CDR3nt: TGTGCCAGCAGCTTGGCCGGGCTTAGCGCCATCAATGAGCAGTTCTTC
CDR3aa: CASSLAGLSAINEQFF

j_gene: TRBJ1-2
d_gene: -
v_gene: TRBV4-1
abundance: -
CDR3nt: TGCGCCAGCAGCCAAGAATCTTCCAGAAGGAACTATGGCTACACCTTC
CDR3aa: CASSQESSRRNYGYTF

j_gene: TRBJ2-7
d_gene: TRBD2
v_gene: TRBV18
abundance: -
CDR3nt: TGTGCCAGCTCACCACCAGCGGGGGCCGCCTACGAGCAGTACTTC
CDR3aa: CASSPPAGAAYEQYF

j_gene: TRBJ2-5
d_gene: TRBD2
v_gene: TRBV9
abundance: -
CDR3nt: TGTGCCAGCAGCGTAGATCTGCGGGAGAAGACCCAGTACTTC
CDR3aa: CASSVDLREKTQYF

j_gene: TRBJ2-5
d_gene: -
v_gene: TRBV6-5
abundance: -
CDR3nt: TGTGCCAGCACCCAGGACCCTACTAGAGAGACCCAGTACTTC
CDR3aa: CASTQDPTRETQYF

j_gene: TRBJ2-7
d_gene: -
v_gene: TRBV4-1
abundance: -
CDR3nt: TGCGCCAGCAGCCAACAAACAGGGACTGACGAGCAGTACTTC
CDR3aa: CASSQQTGTDEQYF

j_gene: TRBJ2-2
d_gene: TRBD2
v_gene: TRBV11-2
abundance: few
CDR3nt: TGTGCCTCGGGGAGGGCAAACACCGGGGAGCTGTTTTTT
CDR3aa: CASGRANTGELFF

j_gene: TRBJ2-5
d_gene: -
v_gene: TRBV7-3
abundance: -
CDR3nt: TGTGCCAGCAGCCCATCCCCGAGGGGAGGAGAGACCCAGTACTTC
CDR3aa: CASSPSPRGGETQYF

j_gene: TRBJ1-1
d_gene: -
v_gene: TRBV19
abundance: -
CDR3nt: TGTGCCAGTAGTATAAGAGAGGGGCGTGCTGAAGCTTTCTTT
CDR3aa: CASSIREGRAEAFF

j_gene: TRBJ2-1
d_gene: -
v_gene: TRBV11-2
abundance: -
CDR3nt: TGTGCCAGCAGCTTAGACCCCCCAGAGCAGTTCTTC
CDR3aa: CASSLDPPEQFF

j_gene: TRBJ2-1
d_gene: -
v_gene: TRBV7-2
abundance: -
CDR3nt: TGTGCCAGCAGCTTATCTCTCCACAATGAGCAGTTCTTC
CDR3aa: CASSLSLHNEQFF

j_gene: TRBJ2-1
d_gene: -
v_gene: TRBV19
abundance: -
CDR3nt: TGTGCCAGTAGTATAAAACAGGGCGGTAATGAGCAGTTCTTC
CDR3aa: CASSIKQGGNEQFF

j_gene: TRBJ2-1
d_gene: -
v_gene: TRBV29-1
abundance: -
CDR3nt: TGCAGCGTTGAAGGGGGCAGGGTAAAAGAGCAGTTCTTC
CDR3aa: CSVEGGRVKEQFF

j_gene: TRBJ1-1
d_gene: TRBD1
v_gene: TRBV28
abundance: -
CDR3nt: TGTGCCAGCACCGGACAGGGGGCCCCGAACACTGAAGCTTTCTTT
CDR3aa: CASTGQGAPNTEAFF

j_gene: TRBJ2-2
d_gene: TRBD2
v_gene: TRBV6-4
abundance: -
CDR3nt: TGTGCCAGCAGTGACGCGGGAGACACCGGGGAGCTGTTTTTT
CDR3aa: CASSDAGDTGELFF

j_gene: TRBJ2-1
d_gene: -
v_gene: TRBV29-1
abundance: -
CDR3nt: TGCAGCGTTGAATTTACCTACAATGAGCAGTTCTTC
CDR3aa: CSVEFTYNEQFF

j_gene: TRBJ1-1
d_gene: -
v_gene: TRBV20-1
abundance: -
CDR3nt: TGCAGTGCTAGTAGTGGGACCGAAGCTTTCTTT
CDR3aa: CSASSGTEAFF

j_gene: TRBJ2-1
d_gene: -
v_gene: TRBV9
abundance: -
CDR3nt: TGTGCCAGCAGCGTAGGAAGCAATGAGCAGTTCTTC
CDR3aa: CASSVGSNEQFF

j_gene: TRBJ1-5
d_gene: TRBD1
v_gene: TRBV15
abundance: -
CDR3nt: TGTGCCACCAGCAGATCTGGACAGGCACGTCAGCCCCAGCATTTT
CDR3aa: CATSRSGQARQPQHF

j_gene: TRBJ2-2
d_gene: -
v_gene: TRBV6-4
abundance: -
CDR3nt: TGTGCCAGCAGTGACTCGGGGACCGGGGAGCTGTTTTTT
CDR3aa: CASSDSGTGELFF

j_gene: TRBJ2-7
d_gene: -
v_gene: TRBV5-4
abundance: -
CDR3nt: TGTGCCAGCAGCTTGGGGGAGGCCGGGTACGAGCAGTACTTC
CDR3aa: CASSLGEAGYEQYF

j_gene: TRBJ1-4
d_gene: -
v_gene: TRBV18
abundance: once
CDR3nt: TGTGCCAGCTCACCCCGGGCTAATGAAAAACTGTTTTTT
CDR3aa: CASSPRANEKLFF

j_gene: TRBJ1-3
d_gene: -
v_gene: TRBV9
abundance: -
CDR3nt: TGTGCCTCCCAGGGCGGGTATGGAAACACCATATATTTT
CDR3aa: CASQGGYGNTIYF

j_gene: TRBJ1-1
d_gene: -
v_gene: TRBV6-4
abundance: -
CDR3nt: TGTGCCAGCAGTGTCAGGGCGGAAAGCACTGAAGCTTTCTTT
CDR3aa: CASSVRAESTEAFF

j_gene: TRBJ2-2
d_gene: TRBD1
v_gene: TRBV19
abundance: -
CDR3nt: TGTGCCAGTACCGCGGGACAGGGGGCTCGGAGAGGCGGGGAGCTGTTTTTT
CDR3aa: CASTAGQGARRGGELFF

j_gene: TRBJ2-1
d_gene: -
v_gene: TRBV9
abundance: -
CDR3nt: TGTGCCAGCAGCGTCACCATCCACAGGGCCCATGAGCAGTTCTTC
CDR3aa: CASSVTIHRAHEQFF

j_gene: TRBJ2-7
d_gene: -
v_gene: TRBV28
abundance: -
CDR3nt: TGTGCCAGCACCTACCTAACGGAGGGTATTTACGAGCAGTACTTC
CDR3aa: CASTYLTEGIYEQYF

j_gene: TRBJ2-7
d_gene: -
v_gene: TRBV4-1
abundance: -
CDR3nt: TGCGCCAGCAGCCCTATCCTGTCTCATTACCCCGAGCAGTACTTC
CDR3aa: CASSPILSHYPEQYF